What follows is one T cell receptor (beta chain) and its context. Its antigen is currently unknown. The CDR3 is made up of 14 amino acids. The germline V gene has CDR1 SGHVS and CDR2 FNYEAQ. V was cut by 1 base and J by 6 bases, with 9 bases left in between. The sample is drawn from a study of cytomegalovirus exposure and HLA in healthy donors. Study overall: The same platform used for the 650 to 700 first-cohort repertoires was also used for the approximately 120 validation repertoires, as a later analysis reported. Study outcomes and limitations: The tendency of first-cohort TCR clusters to co-occur in the 90 to 150 validation repertoires emerged from a later analysis. Most sequenced TCRs were rare (though some public TCRs occurred in many donors).

Profiling relied on immunoSEQ multiplex PCR, and the TCRdb table lists in-frame clones only, not all of them. The sample carries some 98,000 clones, roughly 87% recorded once. Material for sequencing was PBMCs. This clonotype was obtained from a woman under 40 in good health and CMV-seronegative. The V gene is TRBV7-6, the J gene TRBJ2-2, with a tentative D call TRBD2 (6 bases). CDR3 sequence (DNA): TGTGCCAGCAGCTTAGGGAGCGGGCCCGGGGAGCTGTTTTTT. Its translation is CASSLGSGPGELFF.